The rows below give T cell receptor beta chains drawn from one sample of a study of cytomegalovirus exposure and HLA in healthy donors. Only in-frame clones appear in the TCRdb table, and some are missing; sequencing was by immunoSEQ multiplex PCR. Among roughly 220,000 clones, 75% to 90% were seen once, and the ten largest hold over 12%. Sequenced input: PBMCs. These TCRs come from a woman in her 30s in good health and CMV-seropositive. The CDR3 runs from the conserved cysteine through the conserved F or W. Fields, in order: D gene, J gene, V gene, CDR3 protein. A D gene is named only where the DNA matches it firmly.

d_call: TRBD2; j_call: TRBJ2-1; v_call: TRBV30; cdr3_aa: CAWRSSGVPEQFF
d_call: .; j_call: TRBJ1-3; v_call: TRBV30; cdr3_aa: CAWSWENTIYF
d_call: .; j_call: TRBJ2-3; v_call: TRBV9; cdr3_aa: CASSFRGTSITTDTQYF
d_call: .; j_call: TRBJ1-5; v_call: TRBV7-6; cdr3_aa: CASSLVGQPQHF
d_call: .; j_call: TRBJ1-1; v_call: TRBV27; cdr3_aa: CASSPSEGETNTEAFF
d_call: TRBD2; j_call: TRBJ2-1; v_call: TRBV5-1; cdr3_aa: CASSESGTSGYNEQFF
d_call: TRBD1; j_call: TRBJ2-7; v_call: TRBV5-1; cdr3_aa: CASSLGGTVAYEQYF
d_call: .; j_call: TRBJ1-4; v_call: TRBV6-1; cdr3_aa: CASSLLSSSGEKLFF
d_call: TRBD1; j_call: TRBJ1-1; v_call: TRBV7-3; cdr3_aa: CASSSRDRDTEAFF
d_call: .; j_call: TRBJ2-5; v_call: TRBV30; cdr3_aa: CAWSPSQETQYF
d_call: TRBD1; j_call: TRBJ2-7; v_call: TRBV7-3; cdr3_aa: CASSLAGQGPGADEQYF
d_call: .; j_call: TRBJ2-5; v_call: TRBV9; cdr3_aa: CASSVVSGEETQYF
d_call: .; j_call: TRBJ2-7; v_call: TRBV10-1; cdr3_aa: CASSSGTTYEQYF
d_call: TRBD1; j_call: TRBJ2-2; v_call: TRBV25-1; cdr3_aa: CASSTYRGLNTGELFF
d_call: .; j_call: TRBJ1-5; v_call: TRBV30; cdr3_aa: CAWSMGNQPQHF
d_call: TRBD1; j_call: TRBJ1-5; v_call: TRBV5-6; cdr3_aa: CASSQTGGQPQHF
d_call: .; j_call: TRBJ1-1; v_call: TRBV11-3; cdr3_aa: CANSSAVGRNTEAFF
d_call: .; j_call: TRBJ1-1; v_call: TRBV5-1; cdr3_aa: CASSARDTNTEAFF
d_call: .; j_call: TRBJ2-7; v_call: TRBV13; cdr3_aa: CASSFSGRYEQYF
d_call: .; j_call: TRBJ1-2; v_call: TRBV5-1; cdr3_aa: CASSFVGSANYGYTF
d_call: .; j_call: TRBJ1-2; v_call: TRBV19; cdr3_aa: CASSIIASTATHGYTF
d_call: .; j_call: TRBJ2-7; v_call: TRBV6-5; cdr3_aa: CASSYIGTVGSYEQYF
d_call: TRBD2; j_call: TRBJ2-1; v_call: TRBV19; cdr3_aa: CASSIELAGTAWQFF
d_call: .; j_call: TRBJ2-1; v_call: TRBV28; cdr3_aa: CASNPWGVGGYNEQFF
d_call: .; j_call: TRBJ2-2; v_call: TRBV5-1; cdr3_aa: CASSLSVLNTGELFF
d_call: TRBD1; j_call: TRBJ2-3; v_call: TRBV5-1; cdr3_aa: CASRQGPSTDTQYF
d_call: TRBD1; j_call: TRBJ1-2; v_call: TRBV30; cdr3_aa: CALTGGHSNYGYTF
d_call: TRBD1; j_call: TRBJ2-5; v_call: TRBV29-1; cdr3_aa: CSDLGQGEETQYF
d_call: .; j_call: TRBJ2-2; v_call: TRBV2; cdr3_aa: CASSVTDNTGELFF